This record covers a single T cell receptor beta chain. The antigen is unknown. The record originates from a study of B cell selection in AIRE deficiency. Broader study findings: Of 3657 shared Treg TCRbeta sequences, under 35% were healthy-only, around 10% patient-only. TCRbeta-only data showed 36.6% of shared healthy Treg sequences in healthy Tconv. Patient Tconv cells held 30% to 35% of Treg sequences shared by healthy donors. Shorter CDR3s marked shared Treg sequences, biased toward few non-templated insertions.

Libraries were prepared by immunoSEQ multiplex PCR; TCRdb keeps only in-frame clonotypes and omits some of them. The repertoire holds about 25,000 clones, with over 95% as singletons. Sorting defined conventional CD4 T cells as CD4+CD127+. CDR1 and CDR2 from the germline V gene are SGHRS and YFSETQ. The CDR3 is 16 amino acids. V shed 4 bases, J shed 4 bases, and the junction held 8 bases outside the gene matches. The rearrangement joins TRBV5-1 to TRBJ1-1; TRBD1 matches 12 bases. The source of this sequence is a human donor in good health. Sequencing was done on a sample of CD4+CD127+ conventional T cells sorted from PBMCs. CDR3 sequence reads: CASSIGGTGGGTEAFF. In nucleotides, the CDR3 is TGCGCCAGCAGCATTGGCGGGACAGGGGGCGGCACTGAAGCTTTCTTT.